This T cell receptor (beta chain) comes out of a study of blood T cell repertoires in COVID-19. The overall study: Donors in the United States, Italy and Spain gave samples during acute or convalescent COVID-19.

Using immunoSEQ multiplex PCR, the repertoire was profiled, and TCRdb retains in-frame clones only, with some absent. The sample yields under 500,000 clones, 85% to 90% seen once. CDR1 is LGHDT and CDR2 is YNNKEL in the germline V gene (reference sequence). V lost 1 base to trimming and J lost 3 bases; unmatched junction nucleotides: 11. The CDR3 length is 18 residues. The sample comprised peripheral blood. The chain has TRBV3-1 (or the pseudogene TRBV3-2) and TRBJ2-3; TRBD2 matches at 9 bases. The clonotype comes from a young woman with acute or convalescent COVID-19. DNA of the CDR3: TGTGCCAGCAGCCAAGCGGCCCTCCGTAGCGGGGGTACAGATACGCAGTATTTT. Its protein product is CASSQAALRSGGTDTQYF.